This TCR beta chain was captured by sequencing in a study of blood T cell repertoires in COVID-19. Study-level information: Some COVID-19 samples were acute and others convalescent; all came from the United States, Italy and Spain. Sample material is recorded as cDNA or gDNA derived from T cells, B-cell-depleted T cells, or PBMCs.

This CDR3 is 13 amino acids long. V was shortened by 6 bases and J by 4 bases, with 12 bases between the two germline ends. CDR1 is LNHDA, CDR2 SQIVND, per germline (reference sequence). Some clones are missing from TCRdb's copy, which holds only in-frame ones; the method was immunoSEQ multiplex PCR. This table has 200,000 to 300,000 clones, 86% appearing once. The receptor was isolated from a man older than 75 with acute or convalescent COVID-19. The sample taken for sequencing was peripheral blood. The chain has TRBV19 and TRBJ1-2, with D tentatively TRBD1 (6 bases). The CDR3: CASSAGAGYGYTF. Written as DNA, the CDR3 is TGTGCCAGTAGCGCGGGGGCAGGCTATGGCTACACCTTC.